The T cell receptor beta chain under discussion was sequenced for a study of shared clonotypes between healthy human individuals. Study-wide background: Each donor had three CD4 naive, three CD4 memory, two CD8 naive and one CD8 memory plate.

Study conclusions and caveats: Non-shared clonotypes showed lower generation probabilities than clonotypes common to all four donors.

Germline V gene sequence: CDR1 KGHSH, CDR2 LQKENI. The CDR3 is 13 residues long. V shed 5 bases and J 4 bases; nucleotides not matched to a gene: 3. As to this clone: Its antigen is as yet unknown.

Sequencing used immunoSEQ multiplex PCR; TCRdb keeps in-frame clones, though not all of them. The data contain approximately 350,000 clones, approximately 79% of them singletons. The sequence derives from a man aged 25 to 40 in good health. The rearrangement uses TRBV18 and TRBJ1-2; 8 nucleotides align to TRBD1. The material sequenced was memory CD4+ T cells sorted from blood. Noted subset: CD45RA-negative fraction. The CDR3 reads CASSSGQVYGYTF. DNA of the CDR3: TGTGCCAGCTCATCGGGACAGGTCTATGGCTACACCTTC.